This TCR beta chain was documented in a study of cytomegalovirus exposure and HLA in healthy donors (TCRdb year 2017). The study in broad terms: An earlier analysis of roughly 500 of the donors reported approximately 260 Gb of sequence data and 117 million unique TCR beta sequences obtained from about 200 million T cells. An earlier analysis of 587 of the donors applied high-throughput TCR beta sequencing to assess whether each TCR beta V gene segment acted as functional or pseudogenic. Of the 350 to 450 genotyped donors, approximately 80% fell in the genetic ancestry cluster associated with self-reported Caucasian donors. Roughly 5 DR-DQ haplotypes were handled as single units for association and clustering because linkage in the cohort was strong. Class I and class II HLA loci were covered by the typing at four-digit resolution. The later analysis used no new phenotypic data to find candidate immune exposures, relying instead on TCR beta sequences and their occurrence across donors. A later analysis re-analyzed previously published TCR beta repertoires from roughly 600 donors and added high-resolution HLA genotyping to study TCR occurrence patterns. The T cell repertoires of 666 subjects were profiled by immunosequencing and related to cytomegalovirus serostatus. Every discovery cohort repertoire had been produced on one sequencing platform. A later genetic analysis used genome-wide SNP genotypes for about three fifths of the roughly 700 donors, treating that subset as a discovery cohort. Approximately 310 gigabases of sequencing data and 78 million or so unique TCR sequences were included in an early release covering about 700 HLA-typed donors. On average, 235,054 unique TCR beta nucleotide sequences were sequenced per donor among 300 to 500 genotyped donors of the cohort, with roughly a sixth of those sequences being non-productive. Donor age, sex, ethnicity and CMV serostatus were collected together with the repertoire data. The study combined high-throughput TCR immunosequencing, statistical association of individual TCRs with disease status, and machine learning to predict cytomegalovirus infection status. Typing coverage differed by locus: A, B, C, DRB1 and DQB1 were typed in about 629-640 donors, DQA1 in 500 to 550, DPA1 in approximately 610, and DPB1 in 400 to 490. In addition to the first cohort of hundreds of subjects, a separate validation cohort of 120 different subjects was used. The aim of the study was to test whether cataloging public T cell receptors could identify signatures of past pathogen exposure. Overall study results and their limits: Because HLA typing was missing for some donors at each locus, association tests included only the typed subset. Three of the identified cytomegalovirus-associated TCR beta chains were confirmed in vitro to be specific for cytomegalovirus antigens. A later analysis found that HLA-associated TCR beta chains were more clonally expanded and had lower generation probabilities than equally common non-associated chains. Specific HLA alleles were associated with more than 15,000 TCR beta sequences at a false discovery rate of 0.05 in a later analysis. Some IMGT-functional V segments, including TRBV6-2 and TRBV6-3, could not be told apart with the 87-base-pair reads, so those segments were excluded. Strong co-occurrence of HLA alleles, especially DR and DQ, made assigning TCR associations to individual alleles difficult. Most TCR sequences were seen in very few donors, while some public TCRs were found in many individuals. In an earlier analysis of several hundred of the donors, most TCR beta V segments were observed in productive rearrangements about 87% or about 30% of the time, broadly matching IMGT annotations. The authors suggested that the approach could potentially be generalized to other disease states and immunological phenotypes. The presence/absence analyses assumed that sequencing depth was roughly uniform across donors, and that assumption may not be true. A further reported finding was that TCR beta sequences accurately predicted the HLA-A and HLA-B alleles for most subjects in the first cohort. A cluster of highly shared sequence variants was judged likely to represent a technical artifact of the sequencing pipeline. A later analysis found that most CMV-associated TCR beta chains appeared HLA-restricted, with HLA associations seemingly driven largely by CMV exposure. V-gene and J-gene trimming of TCR beta chains was associated with a missense DCLRE1C variant in a later genetic analysis, and the association was replicated in an independent cohort. The study gave a list of about 160 TCR beta chains associated with cytomegalovirus. The classifier was reported to diagnose cytomegalovirus status with high specificity and sensitivity in both the original and validation cohorts. Correlated functional status among segregating V segments might be attributable to linkage disequilibrium, but an unknown experimental factor could not be ruled out. According to a later analysis, parvovirus B19, influenza, CMV and Epstein-Barr virus appeared linked to several top co-occurrence clusters. According to a later genetic analysis, donors in an Asian-associated ancestry cluster had fewer N-insertions in productive TCRs than the approximately 630-donor mean. In a later analysis, TCR association rates were found to vary across HLA loci, with the most associated TCRs seen for DRB1 alleles and the fewest for HLA-C alleles. Only TCR beta chains were sequenced in this cohort, and the absence of alpha or paired-chain data limited detectable features. The earlier analysis of approximately 540 of the donors excluded over 15 rarely observed V segments, including chromosome 9 orphons, because counts were too low. For the cohort, immune exposure information was limited to CMV serostatus.

Comments on this clone: The clone's antigen remains unknown. There are no base qualities to consult, and no much larger clone falls within one base.

Counted from cysteine to phenylalanine, this CDR3 has 16 amino acids. Only the CDR3 region is kept as DNA, spanning 48 bases read in frame from base 1. After removal of 1 base from V and 5 bases from J, the junction retains 8 bases not matched to a gene. CDR1 and CDR2 are drawn from the germline V gene (reference sequence): SGHNT, YYREEE. The library was obtained by the immunoSEQ multiplex PCR assay. The multiplex PCR relied on a mix of 60 forward primers for TCR Vbeta segments and 13 reverse primers for TCR Jbeta segments. The CDR3 region of rearranged TCR beta genes was amplified from genomic DNA by a multiplex PCR assay. The amplified TCR beta libraries were sequenced on the Illumina HiSeq System as 87-base-pair reads. The authors' pipeline ran thus. A later analysis counted 65 million to 90 million unique TCR beta chains across the 666 repertoires, and roughly 9.9 million of these chains were shared by at least two donors. Raw reads were error-corrected and collapsed into unique sequences by a nearest-neighbor algorithm in which closely related sequences were merged to remove PCR and sequencing errors. V, D and J gene segments were assigned by aligning CDR3 sequences to IMGT reference sequences. For a sequence to be retained, a match of at least six nucleotides to both a V gene segment and a J gene segment was required. Rearrangements were classified as productive when the CDR3 lacked stop codons and remained in frame with V and J, and all other rearrangements were classified as non-productive. Following IMGT convention, CDR3 was defined as the stretch from the second conserved V-encoded cysteine to the conserved J-encoded phenylalanine. The earlier analysis of approximately 500 of the donors excluded sequences that lacked an unambiguous match to a single V gene segment. In an earlier analysis of a few hundred of the donors, a V segment was called functional when productive rearrangements were above 56.7%, and segregating when the standard deviation between donors exceeded 5%. A statistical classification framework was developed to diagnose cytomegalovirus status using the catalog of TCR beta chain sequences. In a later analysis, V and J genes were assigned by comparing TCR nucleotide sequences against IMGT/GENE-DB human TR gene sequences. A later analysis assigned CDR3 sequences and most-parsimonious VDJ recombination scenarios with the TCRdist pipeline. A later analysis defined each TCR beta chain by its CDR3 amino acid sequence plus V-gene family, and excluded reads lacking a unique V-gene family. To address suspected cross-contamination and a sequencing artifact, a later analysis removed a few hundred highly shared, low-generation-probability nucleotide sequences. For each public chain, a later analysis derived a clonal expansion index from normalized ranks of inferred template counts within each repertoire. A later analysis computed generation probabilities with a VDJ recombination model fitted to out-of-frame rearrangements, and checked the results against IGoR. In a later analysis, hypergeometric tests were used to score TCR-TCR, TCR-HLA and TCR-CMV co-occurrence, with a repertoire-size bias correction applied to TCR pairs. False discovery rates were estimated in a later analysis by permuting HLA or CMV assignments 20 times. In a later analysis, co-occurring TCRs were grouped with DBSCAN, and TCRdist sequence similarity was added when clustering was performed within HLA-allele-positive subsets. Repertoires with fewer than 30,000 or more than 120,000 public chains were left out of co-occurrence clustering, as were several repertoires with anomalous nucleotide sharing. TCRdb took over this immuneACCESS table, retaining in-frame rearrangements with V and J assigned. Such tables are incomplete; in checked studies, under half of the missing clones stem from an unresolved V gene, and the remainder is unexplained. V and J calls and clone size are those listed in that table; D and trimming were worked out from the DNA. The sample has a few hundred thousand clones on record, over 70% of them singletons. Clones ranked in the top ten supply 8% of the sample.

The cohort was made up of 650 to 700 healthy bone marrow donors. Cohort members were all nominally healthy when sampled, although unrecorded immune exposures were likely present. The donor was CMV seropositive and was included in the group of some 290 seropositive cohort members. Every donor gave a peripheral blood sample, and the peripheral blood mononuclear cells from that sample were used for TCR beta sequencing. Genomic DNA extraction from the blood cell samples was performed with the Qiagen DNeasy Blood Extraction Kit. This TCR came from a woman in her sixties or seventies in good health and CMV-seropositive. Material: PBMCs. The chain employs TRBV5-4 and TRBJ2-1; 8 central bases correspond to TRBD2. The CDR3 region: CASSLTGTRKNNEQFF. The nucleotides read TGTGCCAGCAGCTTGACCGGGACTAGGAAGAACAATGAGCAGTTCTTC. Supplemented by the reference TRBV5-4 and TRBJ2-1 proteins around the CDR3, the complete variable domain is ETGVTQSPTHLIKTRGQQVTLRCSSQSGHNTVSWYQQALGQGPQFIFQYYREEENGRGNFPPRFSGLQFPNYSSELNVNALELDDSALYLCASSLTGTRKNNEQFFGPGTRLTVL.